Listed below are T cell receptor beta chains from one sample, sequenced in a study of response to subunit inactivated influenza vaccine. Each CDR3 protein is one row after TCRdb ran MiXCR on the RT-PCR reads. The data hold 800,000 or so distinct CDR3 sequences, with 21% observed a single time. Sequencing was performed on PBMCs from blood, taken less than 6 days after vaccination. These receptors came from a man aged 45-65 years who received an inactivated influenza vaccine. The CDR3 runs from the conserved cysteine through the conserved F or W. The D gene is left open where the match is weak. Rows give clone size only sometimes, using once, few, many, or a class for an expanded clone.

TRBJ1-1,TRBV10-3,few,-,TGTGCCATCAGTGAGTGGACGGGGGCGCACACTGAAGCTTTCTTT,CAISEWTGAHTEAFF
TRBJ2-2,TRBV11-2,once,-,TGTGCCAGCAGCTTAGGAACGCTGTTTTTT,CASSLGTLFF
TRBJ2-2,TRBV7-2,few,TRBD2,TGTGCCAGCAGCTTAGCGGTAGCGGGGGGGCATGTCGGGGAGCTGTTTTTT,CASSLAVAGGHVGELFF
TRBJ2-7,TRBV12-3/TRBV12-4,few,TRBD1,TGTGCCAGCAGCGTAAGGGACAGGGGCCACGAGCAGTACTTC,CASSVRDRGHEQYF
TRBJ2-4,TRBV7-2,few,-,TGTGCCAGCAGCAAAGGAAACATTCAGTACTTC,CASSKGNIQYF
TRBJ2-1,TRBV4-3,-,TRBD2,TGCGCCAGCAGCCAAGATCCTGGGACTATAAAATCCTCTCAGTTCTTC,CASSQDPGTIKSSQFF
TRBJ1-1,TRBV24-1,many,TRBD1,TGTGCCACCAGAGACAGGGGGAACACTGAAGCTTTCTTT,CATRDRGNTEAFF
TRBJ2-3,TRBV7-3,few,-,TGTGCCAGCAGCTTAACGGGGCACAGGGCAGGGACAGATACGCAGTATTTT,CASSLTGHRAGTDTQYF
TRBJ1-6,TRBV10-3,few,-,TGTGCCATCAGTGCGGTGGGGGAGACCCTCCACTTT,CAISAVGETLHF
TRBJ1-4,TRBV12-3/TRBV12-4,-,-,TGTGCCAGCATGGGACGCGAAAAACTGTTTTTT,CASMGREKLFF
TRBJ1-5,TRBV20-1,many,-,TGCAGTGCTAGCCTCGGCAGGGGACAGCCCCAGCATTTT,CSASLGRGQPQHF
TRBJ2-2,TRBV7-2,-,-,TGTGCCAGCAGGGGGGGACCGACGAACACCGGGGAGCTGTTTTTT,CASRGGPTNTGELFF
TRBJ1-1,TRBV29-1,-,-,TGCAGCGTTGAAAAACCGGGGGGAGCATTTCTATACACTGAAGCTTTCTTT,CSVEKPGGAFLYTEAFF
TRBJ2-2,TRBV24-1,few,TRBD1,TGTGCCACCGAGAATGACAGGGGGGCGTCGAACACCGGGGAGCTGTTTTTT,CATENDRGASNTGELFF
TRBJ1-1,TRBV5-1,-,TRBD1,TGCGCCAGCAGCGCTGGACAGGGGTTGGGGAACACTGAAGCTTTCTTT,CASSAGQGLGNTEAFF
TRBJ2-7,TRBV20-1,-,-,TGCAGTGCTAGAGATTACAGGGAATTCTCCTACGAGCAGTACTTC,CSARDYREFSYEQYF
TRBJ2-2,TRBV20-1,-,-,TGCAGTGCTAGAGGTTCGGGGCCCCAAGGGGAGCTGTTTTTT,CSARGSGPQGELFF
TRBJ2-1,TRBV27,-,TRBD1,TGTGCCAGCAGTTTATCGACAGGGGGCCAAAATGAGCAGTTCTTC,CASSLSTGGQNEQFF
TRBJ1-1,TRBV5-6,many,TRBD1,TGTGCCAGCAGCAAGGGACAGCTTATGAACACTGAAGCTTTCTTT,CASSKGQLMNTEAFF
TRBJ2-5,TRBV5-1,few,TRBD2,TGCGCCAGCAGTACGTGGACTAGCGGCTCACAAGAGACCCAGTACTTC,CASSTWTSGSQETQYF
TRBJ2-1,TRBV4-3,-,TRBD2,TGCGCCAGCAGCCAAGAAGGCCTAGCGGGAGTAGGAGAGCAGTTCTTC,CASSQEGLAGVGEQFF
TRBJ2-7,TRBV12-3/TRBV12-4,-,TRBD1,TGTGCCAGCAGACCAGGGACAGGGGGGAACTACGAGCAGTACTTC,CASRPGTGGNYEQYF
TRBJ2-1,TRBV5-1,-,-,TGCGTCAGCAGCCTACCTAAGGGGGGCGGGGGATACAATGAGCAGTTCTTC,CVSSLPKGGGGYNEQFF
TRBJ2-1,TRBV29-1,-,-,TGCAGCGTTGTCTTTCAAAATTACAATGAGCAGTTCTTC,CSVVFQNYNEQFF
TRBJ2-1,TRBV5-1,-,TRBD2,TGCGCCAGCAGTCCCGGACTAGTAAGTTGGAATGAGCAGTTCTTC,CASSPGLVSWNEQFF
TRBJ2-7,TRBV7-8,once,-,TGTGCCAGCAGCTTTTATGGCGGTAGCTCCTACGAGCAGTACTTC,CASSFYGGSSYEQYF
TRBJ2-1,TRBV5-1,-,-,TGCGCCAGCAGCTTGACAGGTTATGATAACAATGAGCAGTTCTTC,CASSLTGYDNNEQFF
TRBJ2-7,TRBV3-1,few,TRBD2,TGTGCCAGCAGCCCAGGTGGACTAGCGGGAGGGAGCTCCTACGAGCAGTACTTC,CASSPGGLAGGSSYEQYF
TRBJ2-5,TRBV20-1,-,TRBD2,TGCAGTGCTAGTCAAGCGGGAGGGGTCTCAGTCCAAGAGACCCAGTACTTC,CSASQAGGVSVQETQYF
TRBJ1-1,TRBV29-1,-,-,TGCAGCACGGGCCCTGGGGGTGCCACTGAAGCTTTCTTT,CSTGPGGATEAFF
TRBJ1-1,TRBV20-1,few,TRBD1,TGCAGTGTTAGGGCGGGACAGGCTGAAGCTTTCTTT,CSVRAGQAEAFF
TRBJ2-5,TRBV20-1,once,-,TGCAGTGCTAGAGGAGCCAGGGCTGGCGAGACCCAGTACTTC,CSARGARAGETQYF
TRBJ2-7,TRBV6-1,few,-,TGTGCCAGCAGAAACCAGGGTCCCCGCTACTACGAGCAGTACTTC,CASRNQGPRYYEQYF
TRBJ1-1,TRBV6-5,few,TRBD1,TGTGCCAGCAGTTACACGGGACAGGGACTAACTGAAGCTTTCTTT,CASSYTGQGLTEAFF
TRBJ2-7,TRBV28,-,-,TGTGCCAGCAGCACCAGGGACCGTAGACCCTACGAGCAGTACTTC,CASSTRDRRPYEQYF
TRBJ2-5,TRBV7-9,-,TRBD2,TGTGCCAGCAGCAGAACTAGCGGGAGCCCGTACCAAGAGACCCAGTACTTC,CASSRTSGSPYQETQYF
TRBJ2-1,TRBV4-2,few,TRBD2,TGTGCCAGCAGCCAGGGTTGGACTAGCGGGATCAACAATGAGCAGTTCTTC,CASSQGWTSGINNEQFF
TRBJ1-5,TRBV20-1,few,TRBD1,TGCAGTGCTAGAGGGGGGACAGGTTATCAGCCCCAGCATTTT,CSARGGTGYQPQHF
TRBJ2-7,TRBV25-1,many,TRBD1,TGTGCCAGCAAGCGGGGACAGGGGGCTTACGAGCAGTACTTC,CASKRGQGAYEQYF
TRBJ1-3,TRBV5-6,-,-,TGTGCCAGCACCCCTGGGGGGCGGACGATCTCTGGAAACACCATATATTTT,CASTPGGRTISGNTIYF
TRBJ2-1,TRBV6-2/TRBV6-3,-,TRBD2,TGTGCCAGCAGTTACTCGGGGCTAGCGGACAATGAGCAGTGCTTC,CASSYSGLADNEQCF
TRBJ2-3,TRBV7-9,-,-,TGTGCCAGCGGAGCGGACACAGATACGCAGTATTTT,CASGADTDTQYF